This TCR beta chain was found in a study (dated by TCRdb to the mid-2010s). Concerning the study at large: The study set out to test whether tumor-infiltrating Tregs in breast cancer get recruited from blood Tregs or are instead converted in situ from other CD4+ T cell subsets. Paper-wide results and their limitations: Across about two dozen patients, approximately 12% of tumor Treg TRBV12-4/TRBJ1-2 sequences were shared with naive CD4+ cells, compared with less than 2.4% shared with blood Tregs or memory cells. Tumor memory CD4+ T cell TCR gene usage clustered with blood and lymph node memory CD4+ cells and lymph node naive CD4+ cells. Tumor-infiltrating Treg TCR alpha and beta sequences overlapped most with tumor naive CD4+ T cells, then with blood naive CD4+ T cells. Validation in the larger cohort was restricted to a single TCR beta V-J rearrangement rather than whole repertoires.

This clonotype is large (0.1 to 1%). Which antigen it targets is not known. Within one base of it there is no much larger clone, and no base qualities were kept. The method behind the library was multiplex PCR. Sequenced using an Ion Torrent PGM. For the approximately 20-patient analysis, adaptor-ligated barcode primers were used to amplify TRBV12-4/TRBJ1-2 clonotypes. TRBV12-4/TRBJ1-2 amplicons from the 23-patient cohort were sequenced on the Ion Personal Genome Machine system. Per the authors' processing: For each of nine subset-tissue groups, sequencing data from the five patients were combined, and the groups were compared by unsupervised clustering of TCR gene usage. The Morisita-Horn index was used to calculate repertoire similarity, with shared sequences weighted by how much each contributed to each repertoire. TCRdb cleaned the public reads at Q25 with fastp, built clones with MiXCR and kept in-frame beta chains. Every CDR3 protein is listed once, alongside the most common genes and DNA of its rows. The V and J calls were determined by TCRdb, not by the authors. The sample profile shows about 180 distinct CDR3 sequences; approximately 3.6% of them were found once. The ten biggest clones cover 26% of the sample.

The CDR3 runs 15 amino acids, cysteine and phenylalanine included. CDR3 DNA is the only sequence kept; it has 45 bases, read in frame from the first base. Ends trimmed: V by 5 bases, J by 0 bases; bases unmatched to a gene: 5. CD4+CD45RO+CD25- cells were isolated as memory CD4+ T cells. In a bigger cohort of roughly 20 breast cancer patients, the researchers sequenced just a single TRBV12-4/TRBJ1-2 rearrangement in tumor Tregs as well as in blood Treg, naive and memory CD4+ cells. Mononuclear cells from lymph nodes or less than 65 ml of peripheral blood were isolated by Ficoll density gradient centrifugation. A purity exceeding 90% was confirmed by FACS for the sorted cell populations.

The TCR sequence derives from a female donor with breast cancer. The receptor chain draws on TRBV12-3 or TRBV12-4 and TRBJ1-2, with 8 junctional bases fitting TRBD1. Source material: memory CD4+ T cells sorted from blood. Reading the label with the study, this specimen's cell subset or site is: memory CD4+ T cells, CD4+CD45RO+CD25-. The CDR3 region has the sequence CASSTGTGPNYGYTF. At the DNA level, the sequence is TGTGCCAGCAGTACCGGGACAGGTCCTAACTATGGCTACACCTTC.